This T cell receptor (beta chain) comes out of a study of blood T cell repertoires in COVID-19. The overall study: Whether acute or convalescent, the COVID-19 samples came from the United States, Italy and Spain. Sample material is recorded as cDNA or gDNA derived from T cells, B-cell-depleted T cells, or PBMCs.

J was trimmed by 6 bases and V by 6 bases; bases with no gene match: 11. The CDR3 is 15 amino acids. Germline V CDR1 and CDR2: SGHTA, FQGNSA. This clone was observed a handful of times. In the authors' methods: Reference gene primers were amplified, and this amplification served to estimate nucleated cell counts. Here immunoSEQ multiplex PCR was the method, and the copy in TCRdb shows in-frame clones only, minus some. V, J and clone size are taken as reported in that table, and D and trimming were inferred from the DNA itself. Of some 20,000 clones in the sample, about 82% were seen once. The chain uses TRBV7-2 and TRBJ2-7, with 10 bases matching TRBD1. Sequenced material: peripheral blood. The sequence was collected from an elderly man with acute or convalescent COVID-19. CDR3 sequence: CASSRIPGTGVEQYF. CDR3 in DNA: TGTGCCAGCAGTCGAATTCCGGGGACAGGGGTCGAGCAGTACTTC.